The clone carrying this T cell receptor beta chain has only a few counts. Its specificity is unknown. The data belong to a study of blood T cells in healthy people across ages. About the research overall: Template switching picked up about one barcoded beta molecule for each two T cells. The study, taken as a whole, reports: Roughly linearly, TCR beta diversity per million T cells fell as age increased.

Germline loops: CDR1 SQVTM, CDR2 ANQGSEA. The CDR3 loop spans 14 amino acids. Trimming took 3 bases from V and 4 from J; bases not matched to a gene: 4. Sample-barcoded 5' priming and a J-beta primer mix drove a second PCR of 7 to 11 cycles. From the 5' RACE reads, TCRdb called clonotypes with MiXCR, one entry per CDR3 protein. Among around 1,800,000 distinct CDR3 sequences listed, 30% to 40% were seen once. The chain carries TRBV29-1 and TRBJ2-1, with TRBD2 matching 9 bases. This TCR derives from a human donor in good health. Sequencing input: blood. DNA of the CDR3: TGCAGCGTTGAGGTAGCGGGGGTATACAATGAGCAGTTCTTC. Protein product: CSVEVAGVYNEQFF.